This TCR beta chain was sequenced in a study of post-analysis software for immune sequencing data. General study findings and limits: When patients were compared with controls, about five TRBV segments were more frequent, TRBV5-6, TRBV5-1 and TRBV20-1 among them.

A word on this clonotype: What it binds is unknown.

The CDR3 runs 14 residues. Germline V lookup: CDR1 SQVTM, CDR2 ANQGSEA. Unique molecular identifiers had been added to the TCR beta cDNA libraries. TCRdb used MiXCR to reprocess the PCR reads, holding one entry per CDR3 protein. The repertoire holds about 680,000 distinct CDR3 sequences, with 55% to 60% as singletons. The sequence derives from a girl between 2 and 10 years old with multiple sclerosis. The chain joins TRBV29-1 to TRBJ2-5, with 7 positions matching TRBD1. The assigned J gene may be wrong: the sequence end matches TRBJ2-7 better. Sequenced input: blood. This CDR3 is CSVLGAGGGHEQYF. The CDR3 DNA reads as TGCAGCGTTCTCGGGGCAGGGGGTGGCCACGAGCAGTACTTC.